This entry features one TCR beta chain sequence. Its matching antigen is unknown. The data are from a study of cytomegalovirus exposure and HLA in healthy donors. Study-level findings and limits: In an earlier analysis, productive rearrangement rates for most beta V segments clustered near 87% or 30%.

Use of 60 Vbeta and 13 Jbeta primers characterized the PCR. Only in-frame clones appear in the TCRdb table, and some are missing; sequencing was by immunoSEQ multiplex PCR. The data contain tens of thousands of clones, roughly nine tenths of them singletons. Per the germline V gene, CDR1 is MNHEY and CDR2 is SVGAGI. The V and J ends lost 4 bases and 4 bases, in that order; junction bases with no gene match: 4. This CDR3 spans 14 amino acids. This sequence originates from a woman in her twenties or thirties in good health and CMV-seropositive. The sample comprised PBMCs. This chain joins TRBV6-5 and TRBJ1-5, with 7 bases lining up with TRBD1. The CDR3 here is CASSWAQGNQPQHF. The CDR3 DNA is TGTGCCAGCAGTTGGGCACAGGGGAATCAGCCCCAGCATTTT.